The next 32 T cell receptor beta chains were all read from a single sample in a study of T cell responses to AZD1222 COVID-19 vaccine. Produced via immunoSEQ multiplex PCR; TCRdb's table is partial and in-frame only. The sample carries roughly 72,000 clones, approximately 88% recorded once. The input for sequencing was peripheral blood, taken 28 days after the second dose of the MenACWY control vaccine. The source is an adult who received the MenACWY meningococcal vaccine as a control.

The V gene is TRBV25-1, the J gene TRBJ1-1, with D possibly TRBD1 on 5 matching bases. Germline V lookup: CDR1 MGHDK, CDR2 SYGVNS. The CDR3 runs to 16 residues. Trimming cost V 1 base and J 1 base, with 13 bases left between them. This CDR3 reads CASSEWGVTSNTEAFF. The CDR3 region has the DNA TGTGCCAGCAGTGAATGGGGGGTCACTTCGAACACTGAAGCTTTCTTT.

The V gene is TRBV6-1, the J gene TRBJ1-4; a weak D match, TRBD1 (6 bases). Germline V gene data show CDR1 as MNHNS and CDR2 as SASEGT. The CDR3 totals 15 residues. V lost 0 bases to trimming and J lost 3 bases, with 8 bases between them. CDR3 in amino acids: CASSEAGGPNEKLFF. CDR3 nucleotides: TGTGCCAGCAGTGAAGCCGGGGGGCCTAATGAAAAACTGTTTTTT.

The chain employs TRBV24-1 and TRBJ1-2; D remains ambiguous. Germline V gene lookup returns CDR1 KGHDR and CDR2 SFDVKD. The CDR3 runs to 11 residues. V gave up 4 bases and J gave up 7 bases, with 6 bases separating them. CDR3 bases: TGTGCCACCAGTGACCTGAGTGGCTACACCTTC. Translation gives CATSDLSGYTF.

The chain has TRBV5-4 and TRBJ2-2; 7 nucleotides match TRBD1. The CDR3 spans 16 residues. CDR1 and CDR2 from the germline V gene are SGHNT and YYREEE (reference sequence). After removal of 2 bases from V and 0 bases from J, the junction contained 4 bases not matched to a gene. CDR3 sequence: CASSLTGTANTGELFF. The CDR3 nucleotides are TGTGCCAGCAGCTTAACCGGGACAGCGAACACCGGGGAGCTGTTTTTT.

Remarks on this clone: The sample has other DNA sequences that encode this CDR3 too. The V gene is TRBV19, the J gene TRBJ1-1; a weak D match, TRBD1 (5 bases). This CDR3 has 14 residues. V was cut by 0 bases and J by 0 bases, with 5 bases left in between. CDR1 is LNHDA, CDR2 SQIVND, per germline (reference sequence). CDR3 coding DNA: TGTGCCAGTAGTATAGAGGGACTGAACACTGAAGCTTTCTTT. This translates into CASSIEGLNTEAFF.

The rearrangement joins TRBV5-6 to TRBJ2-4, with 10 bases matching TRBD2. CDR3 size: 15 residues. Germline CDR1 reads SGHDT; CDR2 reads YYEEEE. Trimming at V came to 0 bases and at J to 15 bases, leaving 12 bases not matched to a gene. The CDR3 reads CASSLGILAGTRRYF. CDR3 nucleotides: TGTGCCAGCAGCTTGGGGATACTAGCGGGGACCCGTCGGTACTTC.

CDR3 residues: CASSTRQNSGNTIYF. In DNA form, the CDR3 reads TGTGCCAGCAGTACCCGACAGAACTCTGGAAACACCATATATTTT. The chain is built from TRBV6-6 and TRBJ1-3, with D perhaps TRBD1 (5 bases). V lost 5 bases and J lost 0, with 11 bases in between. The CDR3 totals 15 residues. Looked up from germline, CDR1 is MNHNY and CDR2 is SVGAGI (reference sequence).

The J gene is TRBJ1-1, the V gene TRBV28; D is undetermined. V lost 10 bases to trimming and J lost 0 bases, with 9 bases between them. Germline-derived CDR1 and CDR2 are MDHEN and SYDVKM. The CDR3 contains 12 residues. The CDR3 region has the DNA TGTGCCATCGCTTCAGTGAACACTGAAGCTTTCTTT. Encoded protein: CAIASVNTEAFF.

The rearrangement links TRBV7-2 to TRBJ2-4; 9 positions agree with TRBD2. V lost 7 bases and J lost 3; bases outside the gene matches: 13. The CDR3 runs 17 residues. Germline V gene sequence: CDR1 SGHTA, CDR2 FQGNSA. This CDR3 is CASTVSAGGGVKNIQYF. The CDR3 nucleotides read TGTGCCAGCACCGTCTCAGCGGGGGGAGGGGTCAAAAACATTCAGTACTTC.

The V and J genes are TRBV7-2 and TRBJ2-5; possibly TRBD2 for D (6 bases). This CDR3 comprises 15 residues. V was trimmed by 3 bases and J by 2 bases, leaving 13 bases between them. Germline V lookup: CDR1 SGHTA, CDR2 FQGNSA. The CDR3 is CASSLLGGSQETQYF. CDR3 DNA: TGTGCCAGCAGCTTGCTCGGGGGTAGTCAAGAGACCCAGTACTTC.

The chain couples TRBV28 to TRBJ1-5; tentative D call: TRBD1 (5 bases). Trimming pared 7 bases from V and 1 base from J, leaving 20 bases between. The CDR3 runs 17 residues. Germline V lookup: CDR1 MDHEN, CDR2 SYDVKM. The CDR3 DNA is TGTGCCAGCACCCCCGGGGGGGAGAACCTCAGCAATCAGCCCCAGCATTTT. Translation gives CASTPGGENLSNQPQHF.

The V gene is TRBV19, the J gene TRBJ1-1; tentative D call: TRBD1 (5 bases). Germline CDR1 reads LNHDA; CDR2 reads SQIVND (reference sequence). The CDR3 extends over 13 amino acids. V lost 6 bases and J 3 bases, leaving 11 bases between the germline ends. This chain's CDR3 is CASSLDSYTEAFF. The DNA of the CDR3 is TGTGCCAGTAGCCTCGACAGTTACACTGAAGCTTTCTTT. Variable domain in full (rest from reference TRBV19 and TRBJ1-1): DGGITQSPKYLFRKEGQNVTLSCEQNLNHDAMYWYRQDPGQGLRLIYYSQIVNDFQKGDIAEGYSVSREKKESFPLTVTSAQKNPTAFYLCASSLDSYTEAFFGQGTRLTVV.

The genes are TRBV19 and TRBJ1-2, with 10 positions matching TRBD1. Germline V gene data show CDR1 as LNHDA and CDR2 as SQIVND (reference sequence). The CDR3 covers 15 residues. The V and J ends lost 4 bases and 4 bases, in that order; junction bases with no gene match: 6. CDR3 sequence reads: CASSTTTGGVYGYTF. The CDR3 DNA sequence: TGTGCCAGTAGTACAACGACAGGGGGCGTCTATGGCTACACCTTC.

The chain couples TRBV18 to TRBJ2-1; no firm D call. This CDR3 comprises 14 residues. Germline V gene data show CDR1 as KGHSH and CDR2 as LQKENI. V was cut by 3 bases and J by 0 bases, with 6 bases left in between. CDR3 sequence reads: CASSPRSSYNEQFF. The CDR3 nucleotides read TGTGCCAGCTCACCCAGAAGCTCCTACAATGAGCAGTTCTTC. Combining the CDR3 with reference TRBV18 and TRBJ2-1 gives the whole variable domain NAGVMQNPRHLVRRRGQEARLRCSPMKGHSHVYWYRQLPEEGLKFMVYLQKENIIDESGMPKERFSAEFPKEGPSILRIQQVVRGDSAAYFCASSPRSSYNEQFFGPGTRLTVL.

The chain employs TRBV7-2 and TRBJ1-5, with 8 bases matching TRBD1. CDR1 is SGHTA, CDR2 FQGNSA, per germline. CDR3 length equals 13 residues. V was pared by 3 bases and J by 9 bases, with 4 bases of the junction left unmatched. The CDR3 is CASSLAGGGPQHF. The CDR3 coding sequence is TGTGCCAGCAGCTTGGCAGGGGGCGGGCCCCAGCATTTT.

The chain is built from TRBV14 and TRBJ2-1, with D possibly matching TRBD2 (6 bases). V dropped 4 bases and J dropped 7 bases, with 17 bases sitting between them. CDR1 is SGHDN and CDR2 is FVKESK in the germline V gene. The CDR3 has 15 residues. CDR3: CASSPPGLPGNEQFF. The CDR3 DNA reads as TGTGCCAGCAGCCCACCGGGACTCCCAGGAAATGAGCAGTTCTTC.

The J gene is TRBJ2-7, the V gene TRBV7-2, with 8 nucleotides matching TRBD1. V shed 5 bases and J 3 bases; nucleotides not matched to a gene: 9. This CDR3 comprises 15 residues. The germline V gene has CDR1 SGHTA and CDR2 FQGNSA. CDR3 in DNA: TGTGCCAGCAGCGTCGGGGCAGGGGGCTACTACGAGCAGTACTTC. It specifies CASSVGAGGYYEQYF.

This chain connects TRBV19 to TRBJ1-5; D is unclear. The ends were cut back, 2 bases at V and 7 bases at J, with 9 bases in the middle. In germline, CDR1 is LNHDA, CDR2 SQIVND (reference sequence). The CDR3 is 13 residues long. CDR3 sequence (DNA): TGTGCCAGTAGTATATCCCCAGTACAGCCCCAGCATTTT. Protein: CASSISPVQPQHF.

The rearrangement links TRBV28 to TRBJ2-4; TRBD1 aligns across 9 bases. The germline gives CDR1 MDHEN, CDR2 SYDVKM. The CDR3 runs to 15 residues. V shed 6 bases, J shed 7 bases, and the junction held 10 bases outside the gene matches. Here the CDR3 reads CASSPSGQGENIQYF. The CDR3 region has the DNA TGTGCCAGCAGCCCCTCGGGACAGGGAGAGAACATTCAGTACTTC.

The chain carries TRBV7-2 and TRBJ1-1; possible D gene TRBD1, 5 bases. V was trimmed by 0 bases and J by 6 bases, leaving 14 bases between them. The CDR3 length is 15 residues. From germline, CDR1 is SGHTA and CDR2 FQGNSA. The CDR3 nucleotides are TGTGCCAGCAGCTTAGCGAGCGGGGGTGGGCCTGAAGCTTTCTTT. This codes for CASSLASGGGPEAFF.

This sequence joins TRBV7-3 and TRBJ1-1; D remains unclear. With 4 bases removed from V and 0 bases from J, the gap between germline ends came to 6 bases. Germline CDR1 is SGHTA and CDR2 is FQGTGA. This CDR3 spans 13 amino acids. The CDR3, as DNA: TGTGCCAGCAGCTCCACGGTGAACACTGAAGCTTTCTTT. Translation: CASSSTVNTEAFF.

The count of this clone is one. The rearrangement joins TRBV2 to TRBJ2-3; D remains ambiguous. This CDR3 is 10 amino acids long. Trimming removed 6 bases from V and 2 bases from J, with 0 bases in between. Germline CDR1 is SNHLY and CDR2 is FYNNEI. CDR3 protein: CASSTDTQYF. Written as DNA, the CDR3 is TGTGCCAGCAGCACAGATACGCAGTATTTT.

CDR3 DNA: TGCGCCAGCAGCCTCGGGGAGCAAGATACGCAGTATTTT. Translating it yields CASSLGEQDTQYF. The V call is TRBV4-1, the J call TRBJ2-3, with D possibly TRBD2 on 5 matching bases. The germline V gene encodes CDR1 MGHRA and CDR2 YSYEKL. V lost 4 bases and J lost 5, with 10 bases in between. The CDR3 covers 13 residues.

The chain has TRBV3-1 (or the pseudogene TRBV3-2) and TRBJ2-2; TRBD1 aligns across 7 bases. J was trimmed by 0 bases and V by 5 bases; bases with no gene match: 6. This CDR3 contains 16 residues. Germline CDR1 is LGHDT and CDR2 is YNNKEL (reference sequence). CDR3 residues: CASSNRQGTNTGELFF. CDR3 nucleotides: TGTGCCAGCAGCAATCGACAGGGAACGAACACCGGGGAGCTGTTTTTT.

The chain carries TRBV7-9 and TRBJ2-7, with D uncertain. V lost 5 bases to trimming and J lost 3 bases, with 14 bases between them. Germline V lookup: CDR1 SEHNR, CDR2 FQNEAQ (reference sequence). The CDR3 contains 14 residues. The CDR3 sequence is CASSLMGPDYEQYF. CDR3 bases: TGTGCCAGCAGCCTGATGGGCCCGGACTACGAGCAGTACTTC.

The chain uses TRBV14 and TRBJ2-5, with D possibly being TRBD2 (5 bases). The CDR3 length is 12 residues. In germline, CDR1 is SGHDN, CDR2 FVKESK. V lost 4 bases, J lost 6 bases, and 9 bases lay in between. CDR3: CASSPASKTQYF. The CDR3 nucleotides are TGTGCCAGCAGCCCCGCTAGCAAGACCCAGTACTTC. Based on the CDR3 plus reference TRBV14 and TRBJ2-5, the full variable domain is EAGVTQFPSHSVIEKGQTVTLRCDPISGHDNLYWYRRVMGKEIKFLLHFVKESKQDESGMPNNRFLAERTGGTYSTLKVQPAELEDSGVYFCASSPASKTQYFGPGTRLLVL.

This rearrangement joins TRBV6-7 to TRBJ2-5; 7 nucleotides match TRBD2. TRBV6-7 is labeled an ORF, and its function is uncertain. V shed 6 bases, J shed 4 bases, and the junction held 11 bases outside the gene matches. This CDR3 is 15 amino acids long. The CDR3 spells CASRHSGLRLETQYF. DNA of the CDR3: TGTGCCAGCAGACACTCGGGACTACGCCTAGAGACCCAGTACTTC.

The chain has TRBV9 and TRBJ2-7; D unclear. The CDR3 spans 14 residues. Germline V gene data show CDR1 as SGDLS and CDR2 as YYNGEE. V was trimmed by 4 bases and J by 3 bases, leaving 14 bases between them. In DNA, the CDR3 is TGTGCCAGCAGCCCGGTCCTTGGGGACTACGAGCAGTACTTC. Residues: CASSPVLGDYEQYF.

The gene calls are TRBV30 and TRBJ1-3; D is undetermined. This CDR3 has 14 residues. Per the germline V gene, CDR1 is GTSNPN and CDR2 is SVGIG (reference sequence). The V end was cut by 2 bases, the J end by 4 bases, with 12 bases between. This chain's CDR3 is CAWSTAGLGNTIYF. The CDR3 DNA is TGTGCCTGGAGTACAGCGGGATTAGGAAACACCATATATTTT. The full variable domain, in which reference TRBV30 and TRBJ1-3 provide the parts outside the CDR3, is SQTIHQWPATLVQPVGSPLSLECTVEGTSNPNLYWYRQAAGRGLQLLFYSVGIGQISSEVPQNLSASRPQDRQFILSSKKLLLSDSGFYLCAWSTAGLGNTIYFGEGSWLTVV.

The chain has TRBV10-3 and TRBJ1-1, with 7 bases aligning to TRBD1. The germline V gene encodes CDR1 ENHRY and CDR2 SYGVKD. V lost 6 bases to trimming and J lost 1 base; unmatched junction nucleotides: 2. The CDR3 totals 13 residues. CDR3 in amino acids: CAIRRTGNTEAFF. CDR3 DNA: TGTGCCATCAGAAGGACAGGGAACACTGAAGCTTTCTTT.

The V gene is TRBV20-1, the J gene TRBJ2-1, with D possibly TRBD2 on 6 matching bases. Germline V lookup: CDR1 DFQATT, CDR2 SNEGSKA (reference sequence). The CDR3 spans 10 residues. CDR3 in DNA: TGCAGCCGAGGGAGGTATGAGCAGTTCTTC. Translation gives CSRGRYEQFF.

The J gene is TRBJ2-2, the V gene TRBV9, with TRBD2 matching 7 bases. CDR3 length: 17 residues. CDR1 is SGDLS, CDR2 YYNGEE, per germline. Unmatched junction bases numbered 9, after V lost 2 bases and J lost 2 bases. CDR3 amino acids: CASSVTARDYNTGELFF. The CDR3 DNA follows: TGTGCCAGCAGCGTTACCGCGAGGGACTACAACACCGGGGAGCTGTTTTTT.